The 30 T cell receptor beta chains given below trace back to one sample, sequenced in a study of T cell changes during pregnancy in multiple sclerosis. TCRdb's table, derived via immunoSEQ multiplex PCR, lists solely in-frame clones and lacks some. The sample consists of approximately 100,000 clones, 90% to 95% of them appearing once. The specimen was peripheral blood, collected after pregnancy. These receptors all come from a female donor with multiple sclerosis, enrolled in a pregnancy study.

The chain joins TRBV27 to TRBJ2-5; TRBD2 agrees at 11 bases. The CDR3 sequence is 16 residues long. CDR1 MNHEY and CDR2 SMNVEV come from the germline V gene (reference sequence). J was trimmed by 9 bases and V by 6 bases; bases with no gene match: 15. The CDR3 protein is CASRSGGTSGRGAQYF. The CDR3 bases are TGTGCCAGCAGAAGTGGAGGCACTAGCGGGAGAGGGGCCCAGTACTTC.

V usage is TRBV13 and J usage is TRBJ2-3; 10 bases fit TRBD2. The trim removed 6 bases at V and 3 bases at J, leaving 9 bases unmatched. The CDR3 is 16 residues long. Germline V lookup: CDR1 PRHDT, CDR2 FYEKMQ (reference sequence). CDR3 sequence reads: CASRPPGLAWTDTQYF. The CDR3 nucleotides are TGTGCCAGCAGGCCCCCGGGACTAGCGTGGACAGATACGCAGTATTTT.

CDR3 protein: CASSLPSGTSTDTQYF. The CDR3 nucleotides read TGTGCCAGCAGCTTACCTAGCGGGACGAGCACAGATACGCAGTATTTT. The gene calls are TRBV11-1 and TRBJ2-3, with 9 bases matching TRBD2. This CDR3 has 16 amino acids. CDR1 and CDR2 from the germline V gene are SGHAT and FQDESV (reference sequence). Unmatched junction bases numbered 3, after V lost 2 bases and J lost 0 bases.

This clone was observed once. This chain links TRBV7-6 with TRBJ2-3; the match to TRBD1 covers 8 bases. V lost 5 bases and J lost 5; bases outside the gene matches: 9. The CDR3 runs to 15 residues. Germline CDR1 is SGHVS and CDR2 is FNYEAQ. CDR3: CASSPAGTGQDTQYF. Written as DNA, the CDR3 is TGTGCCAGCAGCCCCGCCGGGACAGGACAAGATACGCAGTATTTT.

This chain uses TRBV27 with TRBJ2-1; a weak D match, TRBD2 (6 bases). Trimming removed 2 bases from V and 9 bases from J, with 17 bases in between. This CDR3 comprises 15 residues. CDR1 is MNHEY, CDR2 SMNVEV, per germline (reference sequence). As DNA, the CDR3 is TGTGCCAGCAGTTTAGGTAGCGGACGTGGCGGTGAGCAGTTCTTC. Its translation: CASSLGSGRGGEQFF.

The CDR3 spells CASSVGSMNEKLFF. The CDR3 DNA sequence: TGTGCCAGCAGTGTCGGGTCCATGAATGAAAAACTGTTTTTT. V usage is TRBV6-1 and J usage is TRBJ1-4; D is undetermined. The ends were cut back, 4 bases at V and 5 bases at J, with 11 bases in the middle. Germline CDR1 reads MNHNS; CDR2 reads SASEGT. The CDR3 totals 14 residues.

The CDR3 DNA sequence: TGCAGCGCCATCAATCCAGGGTTCTCCTACGAGCAGTACTTC. Translation: CSAINPGFSYEQYF. The V gene is TRBV29-1, the J gene TRBJ2-7; tentative D call: TRBD1 (5 bases). This CDR3 comprises 14 residues. V was cut by 7 bases and J by 0 bases, with 16 bases left in between. Per the germline V gene, CDR1 is SQVTM and CDR2 is ANQGSEA.

V gene TRBV2 combines with J gene TRBJ1-5; 7 nucleotides match TRBD1. Unmatched junction bases numbered 6, after V lost 6 bases and J lost 1 base. CDR1 SNHLY and CDR2 FYNNEI come from the germline V gene. CDR3 length: 15 amino acids. CDR3 residues: CASRFSGGSNQPQHF. In nucleotides, the CDR3 is TGTGCCAGCAGATTTTCAGGGGGGAGCAATCAGCCCCAGCATTTT. The full variable domain, in which reference TRBV2 and TRBJ1-5 provide the parts outside the CDR3, is EPEVTQTPSHQVTQMGQEVILRCVPISNHLYFYWYRQILGQKVEFLVSFYNNEISEKSEIFDDQFSVERPDGSNFTLKIRSTKLEDSAMYFCASRFSGGSNQPQHFGDGTRLSIL.

V usage is TRBV7-3 and J usage is TRBJ2-3, with TRBD2 as a possible D gene (5 bases). Deletions cut 0 bases from V and 6 bases from J, with 7 bases between. The CDR3 spans 13 residues. Germline values: CDR1 SGHTA, CDR2 FQGTGA. The CDR3 region has the DNA TGTGCCAGCAGCTTAACGGTAGCGGATACGCAGTATTTT. Its protein product is CASSLTVADTQYF.

This chain connects TRBV12-5 to TRBJ2-2; a possible D gene is TRBD1 (5 bases). Looked up from germline, CDR1 is LGHNT and CDR2 is FRNRAP. V lost 5 bases to trimming and J lost 4 bases, with 11 bases between them. The CDR3 sequence is 14 residues long. The CDR3 sequence is CASGGQNRTGELFF. The CDR3 DNA reads TGTGCTAGTGGTGGACAAAATCGCACCGGGGAGCTGTTTTTT.

V gene TRBV7-2 combines with J gene TRBJ2-5; D call uncertain. Per germline, CDR1 SGHTA and CDR2 FQGNSA. V gave up 3 bases and J gave up 7 bases, with 9 bases separating them. The CDR3 extends over 12 amino acids. The CDR3 coding sequence is TGTGCCAGCAGCTTCCACCAGTCGACCCAGTACTTC. This translates into CASSFHQSTQYF.

J is TRBJ1-5 and V is TRBV2; D unclear. The CDR3 is 16 residues long. V was trimmed by 1 base and J by 0 bases, leaving 10 bases between them. Germline CDR1 is SNHLY and CDR2 is FYNNEI. The CDR3 protein is CASSEGGSYSNQPQHF. The DNA of the CDR3 is TGTGCCAGCAGTGAAGGAGGGAGCTATAGCAATCAGCCCCAGCATTTT.

The chain carries TRBV2 and TRBJ2-1; D might be TRBD2 (6 bases). The length of the CDR3 is 17 residues. V lost 3 bases to trimming and J lost 8 bases, with 23 bases between them. Germline CDR1 SNHLY, CDR2 FYNNEI. CDR3: CASSDSREYLNRDEQFF. The CDR3 DNA sequence: TGTGCCAGCAGTGATAGCCGGGAGTATCTTAATAGAGATGAGCAGTTCTTC.

The rearrangement links TRBV7-9 to TRBJ2-5; 9 bases align to TRBD2. The V gene's germline CDR1 is SEHNR and CDR2 FQNEAQ (reference sequence). With V trimmed by 1 base and J by 1 base, 4 bases remained unmatched. The CDR3 runs 16 residues. The CDR3 sequence is CASSLGVAGAQETQYF. The CDR3 DNA reads TGTGCCAGCAGCTTAGGGGTAGCGGGGGCCCAAGAGACCCAGTACTTC. The full variable domain, rest sourced from reference TRBV7-9 and TRBJ2-5, is DTGVSQNPRHKITKRGQNVTFRCDPISEHNRLYWYRQTLGQGPEFLTYFQNEAQLEKSRLLSDRFSAERPKGSFSTLEIQRTEQGDSAMYLCASSLGVAGAQETQYFGPGTRLLVL.

The CDR3 coding sequence is TGTGCCTGGAGTGAAGACAGGGGGTCTTCTTCACCCCTCCACTTT. Encoded protein: CAWSEDRGSSSPLHF. V is TRBV30 and J is TRBJ1-6, with 9 bases aligning to TRBD1. Germline V gene sequence: CDR1 GTSNPN, CDR2 SVGIG (reference sequence). V was pared by 1 base and J by 9 bases, with 7 bases of the junction left unmatched. The CDR3 length is 15 residues.

V usage is TRBV4-2 and J usage is TRBJ2-1; 10 bases agree with TRBD1. Losses at the gene ends were 2 bases for V and 7 bases for J; bases not matched to a gene: 14. The CDR3 contains 18 residues. Per germline, CDR1 LGHNA and CDR2 YNFKEQ. CDR3: CASSQPSSRTGGINEQFF. In DNA form, the CDR3 reads TGTGCCAGCAGCCAACCTTCATCTCGGACAGGGGGTATTAATGAGCAGTTCTTC.

The J gene is TRBJ2-1, the V gene TRBV4-1; 10 bases agree with TRBD1. This CDR3 is built from 16 residues. Germline loops: CDR1 MGHRA, CDR2 YSYEKL. V was clipped by 0 bases and J by 8 bases; unmatched bases: 7. The CDR3 region has the DNA TGCGCCAGCAGCCAAGATGGGACAGGGGCCACGGATGAGCAGTTCTTC. Its translation is CASSQDGTGATDEQFF.

The J gene is TRBJ2-2, the V gene TRBV5-6; 9 bases are shared with TRBD2. V lost 4 bases to trimming and J lost 3 bases; unmatched junction nucleotides: 13. Germline V lookup: CDR1 SGHDT, CDR2 YYEEEE. This CDR3 region has 18 residues. The CDR3 sequence: CASSETGIRLADTGELFF. In DNA form, the CDR3 reads TGTGCCAGCAGCGAAACCGGAATACGACTAGCGGACACCGGGGAGCTGTTTTTT.

The gene calls are TRBV15 and TRBJ1-5; TRBD1 is a possible D gene (6 bases). The CDR3 loop spans 15 amino acids. In germline, CDR1 is LNHNV, CDR2 YYDKDF (reference sequence). Deletions cut 3 bases from V and 7 bases from J, with 16 bases between. CDR3 nucleotide sequence: TGTGCCACCAGCAGCCTTACAGGGCCGGCCCAGCCCCAGCATTTT. Amino acid sequence: CATSSLTGPAQPQHF.

The V gene is TRBV2, the J gene TRBJ2-3; 14 bases are shared with TRBD2. Germline V lookup: CDR1 SNHLY, CDR2 FYNNEI. After removal of 6 bases from V and 7 bases from J, the junction contained 9 bases not matched to a gene. The CDR3 consists of 16 residues. Here the CDR3 DNA reads TGTGCCAGCAGCGGCTGGGGACTAGCGGGGGAGTATACGCAGTATTTT. Translated: CASSGWGLAGEYTQYF.

V and J are TRBV21-1 and TRBJ1-4; the table's D call of TRBD1 was not tested on the DNA. TRBV21-1 is termed a pseudogene. CDR3 length equals 17 residues. The CDR3 protein is CASSDGQLKATNEKLFF. The CDR3 region has the DNA TGTGCCAGCAGCGATGGACAGTTGAAGGCAACTAATGAAAAACTGTTTTTT.

This chain links TRBV2 with TRBJ1-4; no firm D call. The CDR3 spans 13 residues. From germline, CDR1 is SNHLY and CDR2 FYNNEI. Trimming left V 8 bases short and J 0 bases short, with 7 bases between. The CDR3 reads CASEEATNEKLFF. The CDR3 DNA follows: TGTGCCAGCGAGGAAGCAACTAATGAAAAACTGTTTTTT.

The CDR3 region is CASREQGVSTGELFF. The DNA of the CDR3 is TGTGCCAGCAGAGAACAGGGGGTTAGCACCGGGGAGCTGTTTTTT. J is TRBJ2-2 and V is TRBV6-5, with 8 bases aligning to TRBD1. Germline V CDR1 and CDR2: MNHEY, SVGAGI. V lost 6 bases to trimming and J lost 4 bases; unmatched junction nucleotides: 7. CDR3 length equals 15 residues.

Here the CDR3 reads CASSLGQGSNQPQHF. The CDR3 nucleotides are TGTGCCAGCTCACTAGGACAGGGTAGCAATCAGCCCCAGCATTTT. The gene calls are TRBV18 and TRBJ1-5, with 8 bases that match TRBD1. The CDR3 contains 15 residues. Germline V CDR1 and CDR2: KGHSH, LQKENI. The junction had 2 bases not matched to a gene; V was cut back by 4 bases and J by 0 bases. The whole variable domain, remainder taken from reference TRBV18 and TRBJ1-5, is NAGVMQNPRHLVRRRGQEARLRCSPMKGHSHVYWYRQLPEEGLKFMVYLQKENIIDESGMPKERFSAEFPKEGPSILRIQQVVRGDSAAYFCASSLGQGSNQPQHFGDGTRLSIL.

This chain links TRBV7-9 with TRBJ2-5, with 13 bases fitting TRBD2. Germline-derived CDR1 and CDR2 are SEHNR and FQNEAQ (reference sequence). This CDR3 has 16 residues. With 5 bases clipped from V and 4 bases from J, the junction kept 7 bases outside the gene matches. CDR3 loop: CASSGLAGARRETQYF. The CDR3 nucleotides read TGTGCCAGCAGCGGACTAGCGGGGGCCCGCAGAGAGACCCAGTACTTC.

The gene calls are TRBV7-2 and TRBJ2-1, with 10 positions matching TRBD2. This CDR3 comprises 16 residues. Germline values: CDR1 SGHTA, CDR2 FQGNSA. The V gene end was trimmed by 2 bases and the J gene end by 4 bases; junction bases not matched to a gene: 5. DNA of the CDR3: TGTGCCAGCAGCTTATCCATAGCGGGGGGTTACAATGAGCAGTTCTTC. Amino acid sequence: CASSLSIAGGYNEQFF.

This chain uses TRBV7-3 with TRBJ2-3; no clear D. The CDR3 has 13 residues. The V gene's germline CDR1 is SGHTA and CDR2 FQGTGA. V was shortened by 1 base and J by 2 bases, with 4 bases between the two germline ends. Here the CDR3 DNA reads TGTGCCAGCAGCTTAATACACACAGATACGCAGTATTTT. Protein sequence: CASSLIHTDTQYF. Based on the CDR3 plus reference TRBV7-3 and TRBJ2-3, the full variable domain is GAGVSQTPSNKVTEKGKYVELRCDPISGHTALYWYRQSLGQGPEFLIYFQGTGAADDSGLPNDRFFAVRPEGSVSTLKIQRTERGDSAVYLCASSLIHTDTQYFGPGTRLTVL.

This chain joins TRBV6-5 and TRBJ2-3, with D uncertain. Trimming shortened V by 0 bases and J by 4 bases, and 8 bases separated the two germline ends. Germline values: CDR1 MNHEY, CDR2 SVGAGI. There are 14 residues in the CDR3. CDR3 bases: TGTGCCAGCAGTTACTCGAGTAGTTCAGATACGCAGTATTTT. Translating it yields CASSYSSSSDTQYF.

The V gene is TRBV2, the J gene TRBJ1-4, with a weak D call TRBD1 (5 bases). Germline V gene sequence: CDR1 SNHLY, CDR2 FYNNEI. CDR3 length equals 15 residues. Trimming stripped 6 bases from V and 8 bases from J, with 19 bases between. In DNA, the CDR3 is TGTGCCAGCAGCGGGGACTTCGGGCGTTGGGAAAAACTGTTTTTT. This gives the protein CASSGDFGRWEKLFF.

The gene calls are TRBV6-5 and TRBJ1-6; perhaps TRBD1 as D (6 bases). The CDR3 loop spans 14 amino acids. V lost 10 bases, J lost 1 base, and 11 bases lay in between. Looked up from germline, CDR1 is MNHEY and CDR2 is SVGAGI. CDR3 residues: CAIAQGSYNSPLHF. DNA for the CDR3: TGTGCCATTGCACAGGGTTCCTATAATTCACCCCTCCACTTT.